This T cell receptor (beta chain) was sequenced for a study of T cell responses to AZD1222 COVID-19 vaccine. Across the study: Pooling of second doses given at about 4 or about 12 weeks was done.

The study, taken as a whole, reports: There were mostly white British donors and more females than males, and clonal diversity was possibly underestimated.

In regard to this clone: Its antigen is undetermined.

Profiled with immunoSEQ multiplex PCR; TCRdb holds only in-frame clones, not every one. The sample contains about 120,000 clones, under 95% of which appear only once. The germline V and J ends were trimmed by 1 base and 7 bases, with 10 bases remaining between them. Germline loops: CDR1 LGHDT, CDR2 YNNKEL (reference sequence). The CDR3 length is 14 residues. The source of this sequence is an adult in good health. Sequencing used peripheral blood, obtained on day 0 of AZD1222 vaccination. The rearrangement links TRBV3-1 (or the pseudogene TRBV3-2) to TRBJ1-4; D unclear. The CDR3 loop reads CASSQGVVPEKLFF. The CDR3 bases are TGTGCCAGCAGCCAAGGTGTTGTTCCTGAAAAACTGTTTTTT.